Reported below is one T cell receptor (beta chain). Antigen specificity is unknown. The CDR3 has 13 amino acids. Trimming left V 0 bases short and J 5 bases short, with 7 bases between. Germline loops: CDR1 SGDLS, CDR2 YYNGEE. This sample is drawn from a study of cytomegalovirus exposure and HLA in healthy donors. The study, taken as a whole, reports: Generally TCR sequences proved uncommon, though certain public TCRs appeared in numerous donors.

The PCR made use of 60 Vbeta and 13 Jbeta primers. Here immunoSEQ multiplex PCR was the method, and the copy in TCRdb shows in-frame clones only, minus some. The sample consists of around 100,000 clones, 85% to 90% of them appearing once. Material: PBMCs. The chain couples TRBV9 to TRBJ2-3; D remains ambiguous. The receptor comes from a man aged 30 to 45 in good health and CMV-seronegative. The CDR3 spells CASSVVQLDTQYF. CDR3 in DNA: TGTGCCAGCAGCGTAGTTCAGTTAGATACGCAGTATTTT.